This T cell receptor (beta chain) was retrieved from a study of blood T cell repertoires in COVID-19. The table came from immunoSEQ multiplex PCR; TCRdb's copy has only in-frame clones and leaves some out. The profile shows 60,000 to 90,000 clones, less than 85% of them singletons. V shed 2 bases and J shed 0 bases, with 11 bases lying between them. From germline, CDR1 is LGHDT and CDR2 YNNKEL (reference sequence). The CDR3 has 15 residues. The TCR sequence derives from a man aged 55 to 70 with acute or convalescent COVID-19. Sequencing was done on a sample of peripheral blood. The chain joins TRBV3-1 (or the pseudogene TRBV3-2) to TRBJ2-7; D is possibly TRBD2 (6 bases). The CDR3 DNA sequence: TGTGCCAGCAGCCAACCACTAGCCGTCTCCTACGAGCAGTACTTC. Encoded protein: CASSQPLAVSYEQYF.